This T cell receptor beta chain comes out of a study of glioma-infiltrating T cells after dendritic cell vaccination. For the study at large: Patients received three intradermal dendritic cell vaccine injections at biweekly intervals.

The CDR3 loop spans 15 amino acids. The germline gives CDR1 LGHNA, CDR2 YSLEER. Trimming shortened V by 0 bases and J by 2 bases, and 10 bases separated the two germline ends. The data were produced by immunoSEQ multiplex PCR, yet TCRdb's version contains in-frame clones alone and is incomplete. The data show around 97,000 clones, with roughly four fifths seen just once and roughly 12% held by the top ten. As concerns this clone: Its matching antigen is unknown.

The study, taken as a whole, reports: Only a small number of patients had complete blood and tumor samples.

PBMC were collected before vaccination, two weeks after the third vaccination, and at progression. This receptor was obtained from a human donor with glioblastoma. The rearrangement joins TRBV4-3 to TRBJ1-1; no clear D gene. Sequencing was performed on blood, taken before dendritic cell vaccination. CDR3 sequence (DNA): TGCGCCAGCAGCCAAGACCTCACAGTAAACACTGAAGCTTTCTTT. Its protein product is CASSQDLTVNTEAFF.